These 16 T cell receptor beta chains originate from one sample sequenced in a study of type 1 regulatory T cells. TCRdb redid the calling of the reads with MiXCR, one entry per CDR3 protein. The sample includes roughly 65,000 distinct CDR3 sequences, approximately 47% seen only once; the top ten take approximately 2%. No antigen is known for these receptors. The sample was cultured non-Tr1 T cells, either the whole culture or a sorted T cell fraction (not recorded which). These receptors were collected from a human donor in good health.

This clonotype was found a few times. The genes are TRBV6-1 and TRBJ1-2; D gene ambiguous. The V gene's germline CDR1 is MNHNS and CDR2 SASEGT. CDR3 length: 15 residues. Deletions cut 0 bases from V and 3 bases from J, with 11 bases between. CDR3 DNA: TGTGCCAGCAGTGAAGCGCATCGGCAGCACTATGGCTACACCTTC. Translation gives CASSEAHRQHYGYTF.

This chain joins TRBV13 and TRBJ1-2; maybe TRBD1 (5 bases). The CDR3 runs 16 residues. Germline V lookup: CDR1 PRHDT, CDR2 FYEKMQ (reference sequence). The V end lost 6 bases, the J end lost 3 bases, and 20 bases lay between the germline ends. Here the CDR3 reads CASSPFKGGGDYGYTF. The CDR3 bases are TGTGCCAGCAGTCCATTTAAAGGTGGGGGAGACTATGGCTACACCTTC. Variable domain in full (rest from reference TRBV13 and TRBJ1-2): AAGVIQSPRHLIKEKRETATLKCYPIPRHDTVYWYQQGPGQDPQFLISFYEKMQSDKGSIPDRFSAQQFSDYHSELNMSSLELGDSALYFCASSPFKGGGDYGYTFGSGTRLTVV.

This clonotype was seen more than once but under ten times. V usage is TRBV18 and J usage is TRBJ2-5; no firm D call. Germline V gene sequence: CDR1 KGHSH, CDR2 LQKENI. Trimming removed 0 bases from V and 5 bases from J, with 4 bases in between. CDR3 length: 12 amino acids. DNA of the CDR3: TGTGCCAGCTCACCACCGGGGGAGACCCAGTACTTC. The encoded protein is CASSPPGETQYF.

The rearrangement uses TRBV5-1 and TRBJ2-5, with no clear D. This CDR3 has 14 residues. V gave up 1 base and J gave up 5 bases, with 12 bases separating them. Germline V gene data show CDR1 as SGHRS and CDR2 as YFSETQ. DNA for the CDR3: TGCGCCAGCAGCTTGACCCAACCGGTGGAGACCCAGTACTTC. It encodes CASSLTQPVETQYF.

The chain couples TRBV12-3 or TRBV12-4 to TRBJ1-5; the D gene is possibly TRBD1 (6 bases). V lost 1 base and J lost 3, with 16 bases in between. The CDR3 length is 17 residues. CDR3 coding DNA: TGTGCCAGCAGTTTAGAGGCGCCAGGGGTATACAATCAGCCCCAGCATTTT. Protein product: CASSLEAPGVYNQPQHF.

This chain joins TRBV7-2 and TRBJ1-5; possible D gene TRBD1, 6 bases. The CDR3 spans 14 residues. Germline values: CDR1 SGHTA, CDR2 FQGNSA. Trimming shortened V by 3 bases and J by 5 bases, and 11 bases separated the two germline ends. The CDR3 DNA reads TGTGCCAGCAGCTTGAGGGGGTCCGATCAGCCCCAGCATTTT. Translated, it gives CASSLRGSDQPQHF.

This clonotype has just a few counts. The V gene is TRBV18, the J gene TRBJ2-4; 7 bases map to TRBD2. This CDR3 spans 16 amino acids. Germline V gene data show CDR1 as KGHSH and CDR2 as LQKENI. The V segment lost 3 bases and the J segment 5 bases; nucleotides outside the gene matches: 10. This chain's CDR3 is CASSPSGPAGENIQYF. In nucleotides, the CDR3 is TGTGCCAGCTCACCGTCTGGGCCCGCGGGAGAAAACATTCAGTACTTC. The full variable domain, its missing parts supplied by reference TRBV18 and TRBJ2-4, is NAGVMQNPRHLVRRRGQEARLRCSPMKGHSHVYWYRQLPEEGLKFMVYLQKENIIDESGMPKERFSAEFPKEGPSILRIQQVVRGDSAAYFCASSPSGPAGENIQYFGAGTRLSVL.

In its sample, this clonotype was seen a few times. J is TRBJ1-6 and V is TRBV20-1; D perhaps matches TRBD1 (5 bases). Germline CDR1 DFQATT, CDR2 SNEGSKA (reference sequence). This CDR3 comprises 15 residues. Trimming pared 6 bases from V and 7 bases from J, leaving 19 bases between. CDR3 loop: CSAPNTGTGNSPLHF. In DNA, the CDR3 is TGCAGTGCACCAAACACCGGGACGGGGAATTCACCCCTCCACTTT.

The gene calls are TRBV6-1 and TRBJ1-5; D possibly corresponds to TRBD1 (5 bases). V lost 4 bases, J lost 5 bases, and 12 bases lay in between. Germline V gives CDR1 MNHNS, CDR2 SASEGT. This CDR3 spans 14 amino acids. CDR3 sequence: CASSGRQGDQPQHF. The CDR3 nucleotides read TGTGCCAGCAGTGGCAGGCAGGGAGATCAGCCCCAGCATTTT.

This clonotype is termed medium-sized. This sequence joins TRBV6-2 or TRBV6-3 and TRBJ2-5; 7 positions agree with TRBD2. Germline lookup yields CDR1 MNHEY and CDR2 SVGEGT. V trimming: 7 bases; J trimming: 2 bases; junction bases outside the gene matches: 4. The CDR3 is 13 residues long. CDR3: CASNPAGQETQYF. Written as DNA, the CDR3 is TGTGCCAGCAACCCAGCGGGACAAGAGACCCAGTACTTC.

The V and J genes are TRBV18 and TRBJ1-4; D is unclear. Germline V lookup: CDR1 KGHSH, CDR2 LQKENI. V lost 2 bases, J lost 8 bases, and 9 bases lay in between. This CDR3 is built from 13 residues. The CDR3 nucleotides read TGTGCCAGCTCACCAGAGGACGGCGAAAAACTGTTTTTT. Translation: CASSPEDGEKLFF.

The V call is TRBV7-2, the J call TRBJ2-5, with D perhaps matching TRBD2 (6 bases). Germline V gene data show CDR1 as SGHTA and CDR2 as FQGNSA. The CDR3 length is 15 residues. Trimming took 1 base from V and 4 from J, leaving 13 bases between them. The CDR3 DNA reads as TGTGCCAGCAGCTTAGGGGGGGAATTCGGAGAGACCCAGTACTTC. Translation: CASSLGGEFGETQYF. The full variable domain, with the rest looked up from reference TRBV7-2 and TRBJ2-5, is GAGVSQSPSNKVTEKGKDVELRCDPISGHTALYWYRQSLGQGLEFLIYFQGNSAPDKSGLPSDRFSAERTGGSVSTLTIQRTQQEDSAVYLCASSLGGEFGETQYFGPGTRLLVL.

The V and J genes are TRBV4-1 and TRBJ1-6; no clear D. Trimming removed 3 bases at V and 9 bases at J, with 9 bases between. Germline values: CDR1 MGHRA, CDR2 YSYEKL. The CDR3 runs to 13 residues. Here the CDR3 DNA reads TGCGCCAGCAGCCACCCCGGACCTTCACCCCTCCACTTT. It codes for CASSHPGPSPLHF.

The chain combines TRBV20-1 with TRBJ2-5; D might be TRBD2 (6 bases). This CDR3 has 13 amino acids. V lost 1 base and J 4 bases, leaving 10 bases between the germline ends. Germline V lookup: CDR1 DFQATT, CDR2 SNEGSKA (reference sequence). The CDR3 protein is CSARVEGGETQYF. DNA for the CDR3: TGCAGTGCTAGAGTGGAGGGAGGAGAGACCCAGTACTTC.

The chain is built from TRBV28 and TRBJ1-5; TRBD1 aligns across 7 bases. V trimming: 3 bases; J trimming: 6 bases; junction bases outside the gene matches: 5. This CDR3 region has 14 residues. Germline CDR1 MDHEN, CDR2 SYDVKM. DNA for the CDR3: TGTGCCAGCAGTTTTTCAGGGGGAGGTCAGCCCCAGCATTTT. Translation gives CASSFSGGGQPQHF.

This chain uses TRBV2 with TRBJ1-5; D is possibly TRBD1 (5 bases). CDR1 is SNHLY and CDR2 is FYNNEI in the germline V gene. The length of the CDR3 is 15 residues. V lost 3 bases and J 2 bases, leaving 11 bases between the germline ends. The CDR3 DNA is TGTGCCAGCAGTGATCGGACGGGGGGCAATCAGCCCCAGCATTTT. Amino acids: CASSDRTGGNQPQHF. Combining the CDR3 with reference TRBV2 and TRBJ1-5 gives the whole variable domain EPEVTQTPSHQVTQMGQEVILRCVPISNHLYFYWYRQILGQKVEFLVSFYNNEISEKSEIFDDQFSVERPDGSNFTLKIRSTKLEDSAMYFCASSDRTGGNQPQHFGDGTRLSIL.